This is a list of T cell receptor beta chains from one sample in a study of CD8 T cells in Susac syndrome. Using its own MiXCR run on the immunoSEQ multiplex PCR reads, TCRdb lists one record per CDR3 protein. The sample lists hundreds of thousands of distinct CDR3 sequences, approximately 85% occurring once. The sequenced sample was CD8+ T cells from PBMCs. All receptors come from a human donor with multiple sclerosis. CDR3s include the opening cysteine and the closing phenylalanine or tryptophan. Each record gives: D gene, CDR3 length, V gene, clone size, J gene, CDR3 protein, CDR3 DNA. D genes are given only for firm matches. The size entry is marked missing in some rows and otherwise reads once, few, many or a size class.

>.|15|TRBV7-2|.|TRBJ2-7
CASSLNPGPSYEQYF
TGTGCCAGCAGCTTGAATCCGGGCCCCTCCTACGAGCAGTACTTC
>TRBD2|17|TRBV20-1|once|TRBJ2-1
CSADDPGGPHSYNGQFF
TGCAGTGCAGATGATCCGGGGGGGCCTCACTCCTACAATGGGCAGTTCTTC
>.|15|TRBV4-1|.|TRBJ1-1
CASSQELGMNTEAFF
TGCGCCAGCAGCCAAGAATTGGGGATGAACACTGAAGCTTTCTTT
>.|13|TRBV5-1|.|TRBJ2-3
CASRTAEGYLTYF
TGCGCCAGCAGGACCGCAGAAGGCTATCTGACGTATTTT
>.|15|TRBV19|once|TRBJ2-6
CASSIAGAGANVLTF
TGTGCCAGTAGTATAGCGGGGGCTGGGGCCAACGTCCTGACTTTC
>TRBD2|13|TRBV28|.|TRBJ2-5
CASNKREGETQYF
TGTGCCAGCAACAAGCGGGAGGGAGAGACCCAGTACTTC
>TRBD2|15|TRBV20-1|.|TRBJ2-3
CSARPRGAASDTQYF
TGCAGTGCTAGGCCGCGGGGGGCCGCCTCAGATACGCAGTATTTT
>.|19|TRBV5-1|.|TRBJ2-7
CASSLDNGQTETSFYEQYF
TGCGCCAGCAGCTTGGACAATGGTCAGACCGAAACAAGTTTTTACGAGCAGTACTTC
>.|13|TRBV27|.|TRBJ2-1
CASSLSKDDEQFF
TGTGCCAGCAGTTTAAGTAAGGACGATGAGCAGTTCTTC
>TRBD1|14|TRBV19|.|TRBJ2-7
CASSMGQLLDEQYF
TGTGCCAGTAGTATGGGACAGCTCCTCGACGAGCAGTACTTC
>.|15|TRBV19|.|TRBJ2-3
CASSITGASTDTQYF
TGTGCCAGTAGTATCACCGGGGCTAGCACAGATACGCAGTATTTT